The rows below give T cell receptor beta chains drawn from one sample of a study of T cell responses to AZD1222 COVID-19 vaccine. The table came from immunoSEQ multiplex PCR; TCRdb's copy has only in-frame clones and leaves some out. The sample contains under 150,000 clones, roughly 92% of which appear only once. The material was peripheral blood, obtained 28 days after the second AZD1222 dose. These receptors were collected from an adult who received the AZD1222 COVID-19 vaccine. Each CDR3 is given with its conserved first and last residue. A D gene is named only where the DNA matches it firmly. For some rows the clone size is stated as once, few or many, or as a class when expanded; others skip it.

>TRBV28|TRBJ2-3|-|-
CASSLLNHLWDTQYF
TGTGCCAGCAGTTTATTGAACCACCTTTGGGATACGCAGTATTTT
>TRBV24-1|TRBJ1-5|-|-
CATSGFGNQPQHF
TGTGCCACCAGTGGATTCGGCAATCAGCCCCAGCATTTT
>TRBV5-5|TRBJ2-2|-|-
CASSLSVNTGELFF
TGTGCCAGCAGCTTAAGTGTTAACACCGGGGAGCTGTTTTTT
>TRBV7-2|TRBJ1-1|once|-
CASSFDRRTEAFF
TGTGCCAGCAGCTTTGACAGGAGAACTGAAGCTTTCTTT
>TRBV12-3/TRBV12-4|TRBJ2-5|-|-
CASSRDFEETQYF
TGTGCCAGCAGTCGGGACTTTGAAGAGACCCAGTACTTC
>TRBV6-6|TRBJ1-1|once|-
CASSGRVSYDATEAFF
TGTGCCAGCAGTGGCCGGGTCTCTTACGATGCGACTGAAGCTTTCTTT
>TRBV20-1|TRBJ1-1|-|-
CSASMTEAFF
TGCAGTGCCAGCATGACTGAAGCTTTCTTT
>TRBV5-1|TRBJ2-5|-|-
CASSLVRSALETQYF
TGCGCCAGCAGCTTGGTGAGATCGGCCCTAGAGACCCAGTACTTC
>TRBV11-1|TRBJ1-6|-|-
CASSSMGLNSPLHF
TGTGCCAGCAGCTCTATGGGCCTTAATTCACCCCTCCACTTT
>TRBV29-1|TRBJ1-2|-|-
CSVEGGQGPNYGYTF
TGCAGCGTTGAAGGGGGGCAGGGGCCAAACTATGGCTACACCTTC
>TRBV14|TRBJ1-2|-|-
CASSQGPAYGYTF
TGTGCCAGCAGCCAGGGGCCCGCCTATGGCTACACCTTC
>TRBV28|TRBJ1-1|once|TRBD1
CASMTRGQTEAFF
TGTGCCAGTATGACCAGGGGGCAAACTGAAGCTTTCTTT
>TRBV9|TRBJ2-2|once|-
CASSSTRTAHSNTGELFF
TGTGCCAGCAGCTCCACCAGGACAGCCCATTCGAACACCGGGGAGCTGTTTTTT
>TRBV24-1|TRBJ1-2|-|-
CATSDFPRNYGYTF
TGTGCCACCAGTGATTTCCCCAGAAACTATGGCTACACCTTC
>TRBV29-1|TRBJ2-7|once|-
CSVGLGSYEQYF
TGCAGCGTTGGACTGGGATCCTACGAGCAGTACTTC
>TRBV9|TRBJ1-3|-|TRBD1
CASSSQGQGSGNTIYF
TGTGCCAGCAGCTCCCAGGGACAGGGCTCTGGAAACACCATATATTTT
>TRBV3-1/TRBV3-2|TRBJ2-4|once|-
CASSQDPRQAAKNIQYF
TGTGCCAGCAGCCAAGATCCGAGACAGGCCGCCAAAAACATTCAGTACTTC
>TRBV12-3/TRBV12-4|TRBJ1-2|-|-
CASSFGNYGYTF
TGTGCCAGCAGTTTTGGCAACTATGGCTACACCTTC
>TRBV5-1|TRBJ2-4|-|-
CASSLPLGVGSLAKNIQYF
TGCGCCAGCAGCCTCCCCCTAGGGGTGGGGTCGTTAGCCAAAAACATTCAGTACTTC
>TRBV9|TRBJ2-2|-|-
CASSVGPNTGELFF
TGTGCCAGCAGCGTAGGCCCGAACACCGGGGAGCTGTTTTTT
>TRBV6-2/TRBV6-3|TRBJ1-1|-|-
CASSGSILNTEAFF
TGTGCCAGCAGTGGCTCAATCTTGAACACTGAAGCTTTCTTT
>TRBV2|TRBJ2-1|-|TRBD2
CASSRSRGRGGEQFF
TGTGCCAGCAGTCGGTCTAGAGGGAGGGGCGGTGAGCAGTTCTTC
>TRBV30|TRBJ1-1|-|TRBD1
CAWSVLQGAVAFF
TGTGCCTGGAGTGTCTTACAGGGGGCGGTAGCTTTCTTT
>TRBV11-1|TRBJ1-4|-|-
CASSDEVKLFF
TGTGCCAGCAGCGATGAAGTAAAACTGTTTTTT
>TRBV27|TRBJ1-3|-|-
CATIPHSGNTIYF
TGTGCCACCATTCCCCACTCTGGAAACACCATATATTTT
>TRBV27|TRBJ2-6|-|-
CASSPWTGLSSGANVLTF
TGTGCCAGCAGTCCTTGGACAGGACTATCATCTGGGGCCAACGTCCTGACTTTC